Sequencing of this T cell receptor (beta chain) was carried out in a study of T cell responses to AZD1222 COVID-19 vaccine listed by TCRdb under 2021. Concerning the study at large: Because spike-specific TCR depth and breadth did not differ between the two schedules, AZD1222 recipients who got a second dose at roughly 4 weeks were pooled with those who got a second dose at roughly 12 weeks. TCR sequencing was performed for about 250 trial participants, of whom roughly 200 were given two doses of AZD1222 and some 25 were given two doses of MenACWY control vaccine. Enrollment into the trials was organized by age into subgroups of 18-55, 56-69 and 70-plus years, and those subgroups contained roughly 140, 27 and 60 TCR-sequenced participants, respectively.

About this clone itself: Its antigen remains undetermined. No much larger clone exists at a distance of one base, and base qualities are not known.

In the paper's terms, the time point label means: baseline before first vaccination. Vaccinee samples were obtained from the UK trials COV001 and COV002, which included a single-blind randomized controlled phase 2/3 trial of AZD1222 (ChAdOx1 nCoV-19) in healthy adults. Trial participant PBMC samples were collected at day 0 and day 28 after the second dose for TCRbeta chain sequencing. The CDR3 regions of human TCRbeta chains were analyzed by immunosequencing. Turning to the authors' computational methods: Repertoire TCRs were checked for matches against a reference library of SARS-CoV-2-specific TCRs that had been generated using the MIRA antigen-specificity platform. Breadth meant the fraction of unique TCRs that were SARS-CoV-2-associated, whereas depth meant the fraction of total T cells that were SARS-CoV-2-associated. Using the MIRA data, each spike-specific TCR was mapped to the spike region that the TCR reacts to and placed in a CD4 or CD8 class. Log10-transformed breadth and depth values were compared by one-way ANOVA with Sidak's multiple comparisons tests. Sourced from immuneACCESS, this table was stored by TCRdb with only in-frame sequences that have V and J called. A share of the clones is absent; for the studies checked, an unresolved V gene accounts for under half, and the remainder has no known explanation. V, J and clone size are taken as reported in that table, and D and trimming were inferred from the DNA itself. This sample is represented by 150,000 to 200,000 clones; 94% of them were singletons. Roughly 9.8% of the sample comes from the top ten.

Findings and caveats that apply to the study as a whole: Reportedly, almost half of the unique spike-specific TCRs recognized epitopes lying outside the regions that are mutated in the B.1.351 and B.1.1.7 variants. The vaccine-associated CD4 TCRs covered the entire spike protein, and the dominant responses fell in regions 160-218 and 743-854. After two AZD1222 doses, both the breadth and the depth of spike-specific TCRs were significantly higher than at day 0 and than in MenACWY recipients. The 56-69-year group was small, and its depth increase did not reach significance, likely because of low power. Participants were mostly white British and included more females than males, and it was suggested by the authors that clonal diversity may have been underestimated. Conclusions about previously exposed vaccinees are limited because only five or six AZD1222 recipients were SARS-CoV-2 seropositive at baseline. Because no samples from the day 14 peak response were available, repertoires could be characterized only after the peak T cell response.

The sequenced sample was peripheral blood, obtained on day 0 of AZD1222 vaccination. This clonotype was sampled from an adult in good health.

The DNA sequence follows: TGTGCCAGCAGCTTGGTGGGCTGGGGGGGCACTGAAGCTTTCTTT. Translated, it gives CASSLVGWGGTEAFF. The V and J segments used are TRBV5-6 and TRBJ1-1; perhaps TRBD1 is the D gene, with 5 bases matching. The CDR3, from cysteine to phenylalanine, totals 15 residues. Only CDR3 DNA is held: 45 bases, read in frame from base 1. The germline V gene supplies CDR1 SGHDT and CDR2 YYEEEE. A distance of 13 bases separates the germline ends of V and J, which lose 0 bases and 4 bases respectively.